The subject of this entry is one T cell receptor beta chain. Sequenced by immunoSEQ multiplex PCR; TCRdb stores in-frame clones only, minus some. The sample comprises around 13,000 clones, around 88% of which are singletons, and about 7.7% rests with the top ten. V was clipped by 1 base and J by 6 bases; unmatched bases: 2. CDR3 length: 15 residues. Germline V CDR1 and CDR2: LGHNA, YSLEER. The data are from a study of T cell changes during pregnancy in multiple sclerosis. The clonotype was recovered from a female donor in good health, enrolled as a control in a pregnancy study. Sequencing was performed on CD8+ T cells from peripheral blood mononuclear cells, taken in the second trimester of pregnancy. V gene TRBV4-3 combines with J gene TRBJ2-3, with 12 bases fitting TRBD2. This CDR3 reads CASSQGTSGADTQYF. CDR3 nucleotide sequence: TGCGCCAGCAGCCAAGGGACTAGCGGGGCTGATACGCAGTATTTT.